These 16 T cell receptor beta chains came from one sample sequenced in a study of blood T cell repertoires in COVID-19. Here immunoSEQ multiplex PCR was the method, and the copy in TCRdb shows in-frame clones only, minus some. The table includes hundreds of thousands of clones, roughly four fifths detected once. Sequenced input: peripheral blood. These receptor sequences come from a woman at least 80 years old with acute or convalescent COVID-19.

The rearrangement links TRBV28 to TRBJ2-1; 12 bases line up with TRBD2. V shed 4 bases and J 8 bases; nucleotides not matched to a gene: 12. Germline assignment: CDR1 MDHEN and CDR2 SYDVKM. There are 17 residues in the CDR3. For the CDR3, the DNA is TGTGCCAGCAGTTCAGTAAGGACTAGCGGGACGAGGCATGAGCAGTTCTTC. It translates to CASSSVRTSGTRHEQFF.

V and J are TRBV6-5 and TRBJ2-7; D possibly corresponds to TRBD1 (5 bases). CDR1 and CDR2 (germline): MNHEY, SVGAGI. The CDR3 has 13 residues. Trimming cost V 6 bases and J 2 bases, with 11 bases left between them. CDR3 DNA sequence: TGTGCCAGCAGGACGGCGACAGCCTACGAGCAGTACTTC. Translating gives CASRTATAYEQYF.

This chain uses TRBV9 with TRBJ1-2; perhaps TRBD1 as D (6 bases). The CDR3 sequence is 14 residues long. Per germline, CDR1 SGDLS and CDR2 YYNGEE. Trimming left V 0 bases short and J 2 bases short, with 8 bases between. The CDR3 is CASSVAQGNYGYTF. Written as DNA, the CDR3 is TGTGCCAGCAGCGTAGCACAGGGCAACTATGGCTACACCTTC.

This clone was seen a few times. The chain couples TRBV4-2 to TRBJ1-1, with D perhaps matching TRBD1 (6 bases). The germline gives CDR1 LGHNA, CDR2 YNFKEQ. Trimming stripped 0 bases from V and 2 bases from J, with 10 bases between. This CDR3 is built from 15 residues. CDR3 amino acids: CASSQEDRINTEAFF. The CDR3 region has the DNA TGTGCCAGCAGCCAAGAGGACAGAATTAACACTGAAGCTTTCTTT.

This chain connects TRBV3-1 (or the pseudogene TRBV3-2) to TRBJ1-6, with D perhaps matching TRBD1 (6 bases). Trimming removed 1 base from V and 6 bases from J, with 7 bases in between. The CDR3 totals 14 residues. Germline V lookup: CDR1 LGHDT, CDR2 YNNKEL (reference sequence). CDR3 nucleotides: TGTGCCAGCAGCCAAGTACAGGGTAATTCACCCCTCCACTTT. Protein sequence: CASSQVQGNSPLHF.

This chain joins TRBV20-1 and TRBJ2-1; 7 bases fit TRBD1. The CDR3 has 15 residues. With V trimmed by 3 bases and J by 10 bases, 15 bases remained unmatched. Per the germline V gene, CDR1 is DFQATT and CDR2 is SNEGSKA (reference sequence). The chain's CDR3 is CSASRRGGAVREQFF. CDR3 in DNA: TGCAGTGCTAGTCGGCGAGGGGGCGCGGTGAGGGAGCAGTTCTTC.

The rearrangement links TRBV23-1 to TRBJ2-7, with TRBD2 as a possible D gene (6 bases). TRBV23-1 falls under the ORF class, with uncertain function. The CDR3 covers 16 residues. The ends were cut back, 0 bases at V and 2 bases at J, with 14 bases in the middle. The CDR3 is CASSQSGPREPYEQYF. The CDR3 nucleotides read TGCGCCAGCAGTCAATCGGGTCCGCGGGAACCCTACGAGCAGTACTTC.

The V call is TRBV19, the J call TRBJ1-2; TRBD1 matches at 7 bases. CDR1 LNHDA and CDR2 SQIVND come from the germline V gene (reference sequence). The CDR3 spans 17 residues. V shed 3 bases, J shed 3 bases, and the junction held 13 bases outside the gene matches. DNA for the CDR3: TGTGCCAGTAGTATTGGGCAGGGGGTGCTCGGCGACTATGGCTACACCTTC. It specifies CASSIGQGVLGDYGYTF.

This chain connects TRBV11-2 to TRBJ1-6, with TRBD1 matching 8 bases. Germline lookup yields CDR1 SGHAT and CDR2 FQNNGV. The CDR3 has 14 residues. V was clipped by 5 bases and J by 8 bases; unmatched bases: 5. CDR3 in DNA: TGTGCCAGCAGCCTAGGACAGGGTGATTCACCCCTCCACTTT. It encodes CASSLGQGDSPLHF. Full variable domain (rest looked up from reference TRBV11-2 and TRBJ1-6): EAGVAQSPRYKIIEKRQSVAFWCNPISGHATLYWYQQILGQGPKLLIQFQNNGVVDDSQLPKDRFSAERLKGVDSTLKIQPAKLEDSAVYLCASSLGQGDSPLHFGNGTRLTVT.

The V gene is TRBV7-2, the J gene TRBJ2-4; 8 bases are a match to TRBD2. V dropped 2 bases and J dropped 8; count of bases not matched to a gene: 8. The germline gives CDR1 SGHTA, CDR2 FQGNSA. The CDR3 loop spans 15 amino acids. The CDR3 DNA reads as TGTGCCAGCAGCTTAATAGCGGGGACTATAGACATTCAGTACTTC. Its translation is CASSLIAGTIDIQYF.

This sequence joins TRBV4-2 and TRBJ1-2, with 8 bases lining up with TRBD1. V dropped 1 base and J dropped 7; count of bases not matched to a gene: 8. The CDR3 runs to 15 residues. Per the germline V gene, CDR1 is LGHNA and CDR2 is YNFKEQ. For the CDR3, the DNA is TGTGCCAGCAGCCAAGGGGGCCAGGGGGCTAGTGGCTACACCTTC. Translating it yields CASSQGGQGASGYTF.

The sample holds one count of this clone. CDR3 coding DNA: TGTGCCTTGCGTCAGGCAGGGTCCAAAGATACGCAGTATTTT. Residues: CALRQAGSKDTQYF. V is TRBV30 and J is TRBJ2-3; a possible D gene is TRBD1 (5 bases). This CDR3 region has 14 residues. Germline CDR1 is GTSNPN and CDR2 is SVGIG (reference sequence). Trimming took 7 bases from V and 5 from J, leaving 19 bases between them. The full variable domain, completed using reference TRBV30 and TRBJ2-3, is SQTIHQWPATLVQPVGSPLSLECTVEGTSNPNLYWYRQAAGRGLQLLFYSVGIGQISSEVPQNLSASRPQDRQFILSSKKLLLSDSGFYLCALRQAGSKDTQYFGPGTRLTVL.

V usage is TRBV5-1 and J usage is TRBJ2-1; TRBD2 matches at 8 bases. Losses at the gene ends were 4 bases for V and 8 bases for J; bases not matched to a gene: 11. CDR1 is SGHRS and CDR2 is YFSETQ in the germline V gene. The length of the CDR3 is 15 residues. This chain's CDR3 is CASSLIAGIGDEQFF. The CDR3 DNA follows: TGCGCCAGCAGCCTAATAGCGGGAATCGGGGATGAGCAGTTCTTC.

This rearrangement joins TRBV19 to TRBJ2-3; 14 nucleotides line up with TRBD2. V was clipped by 4 bases and J by 3 bases; unmatched bases: 9. The CDR3 is 18 amino acids. Germline V gene lookup returns CDR1 LNHDA and CDR2 SQIVND (reference sequence). The CDR3 DNA reads as TGTGCCAGTAGTAATCGATGGACTAGCGGGAGGACGACAGATACGCAGTATTTT. It is translated as CASSNRWTSGRTTDTQYF.

The V and J genes are TRBV5-1 and TRBJ1-1; TRBD1 matches at 10 bases. The CDR3 is made up of 14 amino acids. J lost 7 bases, V lost 5 bases, and 8 bases had no gene match. CDR1 is SGHRS and CDR2 is YFSETQ in the germline V gene. CDR3 loop: CASRLTGGMIEAFF. Here the CDR3 DNA reads TGCGCCAGCAGATTGACAGGGGGCATGATTGAAGCTTTCTTT.

The chain joins TRBV4-3 to TRBJ2-1, with no clear D. CDR1 and CDR2 from the germline V gene are LGHNA and YSLEER. V dropped 1 base and J dropped 0 bases, with 10 bases sitting between them. This CDR3 is built from 16 residues. The CDR3 spells CASSQGLHRSYNEQFF. The CDR3 DNA is TGCGCCAGCAGCCAAGGGTTACACCGCTCCTACAATGAGCAGTTCTTC.